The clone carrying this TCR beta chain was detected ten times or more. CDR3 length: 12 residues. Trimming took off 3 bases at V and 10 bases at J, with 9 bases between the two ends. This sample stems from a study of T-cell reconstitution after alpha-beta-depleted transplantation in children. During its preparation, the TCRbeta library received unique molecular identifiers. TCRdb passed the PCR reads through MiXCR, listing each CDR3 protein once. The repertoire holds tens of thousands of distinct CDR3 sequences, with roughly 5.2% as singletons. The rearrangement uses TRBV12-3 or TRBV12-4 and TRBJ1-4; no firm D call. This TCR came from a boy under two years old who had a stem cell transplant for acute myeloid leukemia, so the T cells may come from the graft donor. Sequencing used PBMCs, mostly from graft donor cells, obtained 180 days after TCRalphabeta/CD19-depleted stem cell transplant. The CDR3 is CASSLIGGKLFF. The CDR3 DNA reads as TGTGCCAGCAGTTTGATTGGCGGAAAACTGTTTTTT.